This TCR beta chain appears in the sequencing data of a study of T cell responses to AZD1222 COVID-19 vaccine. The study, taken as a whole, reports: Clonal diversity was possibly underestimated; the donors were predominantly white British and more often female. With dominance at 160-218 and 743-854, vaccine-associated CD4 TCRs spanned spike.

This clone was recorded only once. Its antigen is as yet unknown. The table came from immunoSEQ multiplex PCR; TCRdb's copy has only in-frame clones and leaves some out. The sample consists of nearly 90,000 clones, around nine tenths of them appearing once. The V segment lost 3 bases and the J segment 7 bases; nucleotides outside the gene matches: 9. This CDR3 contains 14 residues. Germline values: CDR1 MDHEN, CDR2 SYDVKM. The sample here was peripheral blood, taken on day 0 of MenACWY control vaccination. This TCR derives from an adult in good health. This chain joins TRBV28 and TRBJ2-7; 7 nucleotides line up with TRBD1. The CDR3 protein is CASSFDQGVREQYF. As DNA, the CDR3 is TGTGCCAGCAGTTTTGATCAGGGGGTGAGGGAGCAGTACTTC. Supplemented by reference TRBV28 and TRBJ2-7, the full variable domain reads DVKVTQSSRYLVKRTGEKVFLECVQDMDHENMFWYRQDPGLGLRLIYFSYDVKMKEKGDIPEGYSVSREKKERFSLILESASTNQTSMYLCASSFDQGVREQYFGPGTRLTVT.